This paragraph reports one TCR beta chain. Its antigen remains unknown. Sequenced by immunoSEQ multiplex PCR; TCRdb stores in-frame clones only, minus some. The table lists tens of thousands of clones, roughly 84% of them singletons, with more than 25% in the top ten. With V trimmed by 6 bases and J by 1 base, 4 bases remained unmatched. This CDR3 has 14 residues. Germline lookup yields CDR1 SNHLY and CDR2 FYNNEI. This specimen belongs to a study of OX40 agonist ivuxolimab in advanced cancers. About the study: Ivuxolimab was delivered to patients intravenously every 2 weeks at doses spanning 0.01 to 10 mg/kg. Points from the study as a whole: Blood T cells, both CD4+ and CD8+, expanded clonally by week 6 at 0.1 to 3.0 mg/kg. Researchers did not determine the expanded peripheral T cells' antigen specificity.

Sampling of blood occurred at baseline, cycle 4 day 1, and cycle 7 day 1. The TCR comes from an adult with an advanced solid tumor such as melanoma, head and neck, liver or kidney cancer. Here the sequenced sample was CD4+ or CD8+ T cells sorted from blood, taken in a trial of the OX40 agonist ivuxolimab. The V call is TRBV2, the J call TRBJ1-1; 8 nucleotides agree with TRBD1. CDR3 in DNA: TGTGCCAGCAGCTTCGACAGGGGGAACACTGAAGCTTTCTTT. It encodes CASSFDRGNTEAFF. Supplemented by reference TRBV2 and TRBJ1-1, the full variable domain reads EPEVTQTPSHQVTQMGQEVILRCVPISNHLYFYWYRQILGQKVEFLVSFYNNEISEKSEIFDDQFSVERPDGSNFTLKIRSTKLEDSAMYFCASSFDRGNTEAFFGQGTRLTVV.